The next 25 T cell receptor beta chains were all read from a single sample in a study of T cells in Graves' hyperthyroidism and ophthalmopathy. Authors of the study amplified TCR beta CDR3 regions from RNA transcripts. A set of HTBI primers served as the primers for a first-round RT-PCR of the TCR CDR3. Via MiXCR, TCRdb re-called the multiplex PCR reads, giving one row per CDR3 protein. The data hold about 360,000 distinct CDR3 sequences, with roughly 25% observed a single time. Sequencing was done on a sample of blood. These TCRs come from a man aged 45-65 years with Graves' hyperthyroidism.

There are a few counts of this clonotype. The chain employs TRBV7-2 and TRBJ2-5, with 7 bases lining up with TRBD2. V was pared by 8 bases and J by 1 base, with 10 bases of the junction left unmatched. This CDR3 contains 15 residues. Germline lookup yields CDR1 SGHTA and CDR2 FQGNSA. CDR3 loop: CASQAAGVIQETQYF. CDR3 DNA: TGTGCCAGCCAGGCGGCGGGGGTGATCCAAGAGACCCAGTACTTC.

This clonotype was seen more than once but under ten times. V usage is TRBV12-3 or TRBV12-4 and J usage is TRBJ2-5; D gene unclear. This CDR3 region has 11 residues. Trimming left V 6 bases short and J 6 bases short, with 8 bases between. The CDR3 region is CASSRTQTQYF. The CDR3 DNA is TGTGCCAGCAGCCGCACCCAGACCCAGTACTTC.

The gene calls are TRBV7-2 and TRBJ2-2; 7 nucleotides align to TRBD2. Germline CDR1 reads SGHTA; CDR2 reads FQGNSA. V was pared by 6 bases and J by 4 bases, with 2 bases of the junction left unmatched. This CDR3 spans 13 amino acids. This CDR3 reads CASRSSGTGELFF. The CDR3 DNA is TGTGCCAGCAGATCTAGCGGCACCGGGGAGCTGTTTTTT.

Details on this clonotype: This may stem from a read error, because a much larger clone lies one nucleotide away. The CDR3 loop reads CSALLAGGSKSIQYF. The DNA for the CDR3 is TGCAGTGCTCTCCTAGCGGGAGGGAGTAAAAGCATTCAGTACTTC. The chain joins TRBV20-1 to TRBJ2-4, with TRBD2 identical over 12 bases. CDR3 length equals 15 residues. Germline V gene lookup returns CDR1 DFQATT and CDR2 SNEGSKA (reference sequence).

The CDR3 sequence: CASSQGATGNTIYF. For the CDR3, the DNA is TGTGCCAGCAGCCAGGGGGCCACGGGAAACACCATATATTTT. The rearrangement uses TRBV3-1 and TRBJ1-3, with D possibly being TRBD1 (6 bases). The CDR3 extends over 14 amino acids. Per the germline V gene, CDR1 is LGHDT and CDR2 is YNNKEL (reference sequence). V was clipped by 3 bases and J by 4 bases, with 10 bases between them.

The chain has TRBV20-1 and TRBJ1-2; perhaps TRBD1 as D (5 bases). CDR3 length equals 15 residues. Germline V gives CDR1 DFQATT, CDR2 SNEGSKA (reference sequence). V was trimmed by 0 bases and J by 5 bases, leaving 16 bases between them. The CDR3 loop reads CSARDRSQGLYGYTF. The DNA for the CDR3 is TGCAGTGCTAGAGATCGCAGCCAGGGACTATATGGCTACACCTTC.

The chain uses TRBV29-1 and TRBJ2-7; D might be TRBD1 or TRBD2, each matching 5 bases. Trimming left V 5 bases short and J 6 bases short, with 20 bases between. Per germline, CDR1 SQVTM and CDR2 ANQGSEA. The CDR3 is 14 residues long. The CDR3 coding sequence is TGCAGCGTTCCCGACGAGGGGCTTCAAGGCGAGCAGTACTTC. It encodes CSVPDEGLQGEQYF.

This clonotype was observed a handful of times. The chain combines TRBV7-3 with TRBJ1-1; D is unclear. Trimming cost V 5 bases and J 1 base, with 8 bases left between them. Germline V gene lookup returns CDR1 SGHTA and CDR2 FQGTGA. The CDR3 length is 13 residues. CDR3 residues: CASSHGGNTEAFF. In DNA, the CDR3 is TGTGCCAGCAGCCATGGAGGGAACACTGAAGCTTTCTTT.

The chain is built from TRBV29-1 and TRBJ2-7, with 8 bases aligning to TRBD1. Germline loops: CDR1 SQVTM, CDR2 ANQGSEA. Trimming took 0 bases from V and 4 from J; bases not matched to a gene: 8. This CDR3 region has 15 residues. Written as DNA, the CDR3 is TGCAGCGTTGAAGATGAACAGGGGGACGGTTACGAGCAGTACTTC. Protein: CSVEDEQGDGYEQYF.

The chain links TRBV6-6 to TRBJ1-2; D may be TRBD1 (6 bases). The CDR3 runs to 15 residues. The germline V and J ends were trimmed by 0 bases and 8 bases, with 16 bases remaining between them. Germline-derived CDR1 and CDR2 are MNHNY and SVGAGI (reference sequence). As DNA, the CDR3 is TGTGCCAGCAGTTACTCGGCAGGGGTGGTTGAGGGCTACACCTTC. Protein: CASSYSAGVVEGYTF.

This clonotype was detected only a few times. A much bigger clone sits one base away, suggesting this may be a read error. The chain is built from TRBV28 and TRBJ2-3; D is possibly TRBD2 (6 bases). V was pared by 5 bases and J by 5 bases, with 17 bases between. Germline V CDR1 and CDR2: MDHEN, SYDVKM. This CDR3 is 15 amino acids long. The CDR3 region has the DNA TGTGCCAGCAGTCGTCCGGGACTGGGGTTAGATACGCAGTATTTT. Protein product: CASSRPGLGLDTQYF. The full variable domain, with the rest looked up from reference TRBV28 and TRBJ2-3, is DVKVTQSSRYLVKRTGEKVFLECVQDMDHENMFWYRQDPGLGLRLIYFSYDVKMKEKGDIPEGYSVSREKKERFSLILESASTNQTSMYLCASSRPGLGLDTQYFGPGTRLTVL.

In this sample, this clonotype turned up many times. The V call is TRBV6-1, the J call TRBJ2-5; D is possibly TRBD1 or TRBD2 (5 bases each). Germline V CDR1 and CDR2: MNHNS, SASEGT. The CDR3 contains 13 residues. V was pared by 6 bases and J by 7 bases, with 15 bases between. The CDR3 bases are TGTGCCAGCAGATGGGACGGCGTGGCGACCCAGTACTTC. It specifies CASRWDGVATQYF.

This clonotype has only a few counts. The chain uses TRBV12-3 or TRBV12-4 and TRBJ2-1, with D perhaps matching TRBD1 (6 bases). Deletions cut 8 bases from V and 0 bases from J, with 23 bases between. The CDR3 extends over 18 amino acids. This CDR3 reads CASVLGAASSSSYNEQFF. In nucleotides, the CDR3 is TGTGCCAGCGTTCTGGGGGCAGCCAGCTCGAGCTCCTACAATGAGCAGTTCTTC.

The chain combines TRBV6-4 with TRBJ2-2; a weak D match, TRBD2 (6 bases). The CDR3 sequence is 15 residues long. Germline CDR1 is MRHNA and CDR2 is SNTAGT. V was cut by 3 bases and J by 1 base, with 9 bases left in between. The chain's CDR3 is CASSEVSGNTGELFF. The DNA of the CDR3 is TGTGCCAGCAGTGAGGTTAGCGGGAACACCGGGGAGCTGTTTTTT.

This clonotype was seen only once. The chain has TRBV4-1 and TRBJ2-7; no clear D gene. V lost 4 bases to trimming and J lost 0 bases, with 13 bases between them. CDR1 and CDR2 (germline): MGHRA, YSYEKL. The CDR3 is 15 amino acids. CDR3 in DNA: TGCGCCAGCAGCCCCCTCGAGTTCGGCTCCTACGAGCAGTACTTC. Encoded protein: CASSPLEFGSYEQYF.

The chain is built from TRBV29-1 and TRBJ2-2; D is possibly TRBD1 (6 bases). This CDR3 comprises 14 residues. CDR1 is SQVTM and CDR2 is ANQGSEA in the germline V gene. Trimming left V 5 bases short and J 0 bases short, with 10 bases between. The CDR3 region is CSVQGQPNTGELFF. The CDR3 nucleotides read TGCAGCGTTCAAGGACAGCCGAACACCGGGGAGCTGTTTTTT.

The chain uses TRBV10-3 and TRBJ2-1, with 12 bases identical to TRBD2. V shed 0 bases, J shed 9 bases, and the junction held 12 bases outside the gene matches. The CDR3 sequence is 18 residues long. CDR1 ENHRY and CDR2 SYGVKD come from the germline V gene. The CDR3 loop is CAISESTSGSLEGGEQFF. DNA of the CDR3: TGTGCCATCAGTGAGTCGACTAGCGGGAGTCTGGAAGGGGGTGAGCAGTTCTTC.

V gene TRBV14 combines with J gene TRBJ2-1; the match to TRBD2 covers 7 bases. Germline assignment: CDR1 SGHDN and CDR2 FVKESK. V lost 2 bases to trimming and J lost 7 bases; unmatched junction nucleotides: 8. CDR3 length: 15 amino acids. CDR3 amino acids: CASSQLAALGNEQFF. As DNA, the CDR3 is TGTGCCAGCAGCCAACTAGCGGCTTTGGGGAATGAGCAGTTCTTC. Filled out from reference TRBV14 and TRBJ2-1, the complete variable domain reads EAGVTQFPSHSVIEKGQTVTLRCDPISGHDNLYWYRRVMGKEIKFLLHFVKESKQDESGMPNNRFLAERTGGTYSTLKVQPAELEDSGVYFCASSQLAALGNEQFFGPGTRLTVL.

At least ten counts were recorded for this clonotype. The rearrangement links TRBV20-1 to TRBJ2-1; D might be TRBD2 (6 bases). CDR3 length equals 15 residues. CDR1 is DFQATT and CDR2 is SNEGSKA in the germline V gene (reference sequence). V lost 0 bases, J lost 5 bases, and 14 bases lay in between. CDR3 residues: CSARDVRELNNEQFF. CDR3 coding DNA: TGCAGTGCTAGAGATGTCCGGGAGTTAAACAATGAGCAGTTCTTC.

As regards this clonotype: Just one base apart from a much larger clone, this may be a read error. This chain joins TRBV3-1 and TRBJ2-7, with 9 bases identical to TRBD2. The J call may not be correct, given that the DNA end is closer to TRBJ2-1. The CDR3 has 12 amino acids. Looked up from germline, CDR1 is LGHDT and CDR2 is YNNKEL (reference sequence). The CDR3 DNA follows: TGTGCCAGCAAAACTAGCGGGTACGAGCAGTTCTTC. It is translated as CASKTSGYEQFF.

Concerning this clonotype itself: A junction boundary mismatches the germline segment, possibly from a read error. The rearrangement uses TRBV24-1 and TRBJ2-1, with 13 bases matching TRBD2. The CDR3 consists of 16 residues. Per the germline V gene, CDR1 is KGHDR and CDR2 is SFDVKD. The DNA for the CDR3 is TGTGCCGCCAGTGATACCGGGACTAGCGGGACCGATGAGCAGTTCTTC. Translating gives CAASDTGTSGTDEQFF.

This clonotype was detected many times. The V gene is TRBV20-1, the J gene TRBJ1-1; 10 positions match TRBD1. Losses at the gene ends were 4 bases for V and 4 bases for J; bases not matched to a gene: 12. The CDR3 runs 16 residues. Germline CDR1 DFQATT, CDR2 SNEGSKA (reference sequence). In nucleotides, the CDR3 is TGCAGTGCTACCCCCGGGACAGGGGCTTCTGGCACTGAAGCTTTCTTT. The encoded protein is CSATPGTGASGTEAFF.

This clonotype showed up just a few times. The chain is built from TRBV7-2 and TRBJ2-7, with TRBD1 identical over 8 bases. There are 15 residues in the CDR3. In germline, CDR1 is SGHTA, CDR2 FQGNSA. V lost 9 bases, J lost 4 bases, and 14 bases stayed unmatched. CDR3 region: CASSVGTGYEYEQYF. CDR3 DNA: TGTGCCAGTAGTGTTGGGACAGGCTACGAATACGAGCAGTACTTC. Using reference TRBV7-2 and TRBJ2-7 for the parts outside the CDR3, the full variable domain is GAGVSQSPSNKVTEKGKDVELRCDPISGHTALYWYRQSLGQGLEFLIYFQGNSAPDKSGLPSDRFSAERTGGSVSTLTIQRTQQEDSAVYLCASSVGTGYEYEQYFGPGTRLTVT.

The V call is TRBV28, the J call TRBJ2-1; TRBD2 might be the D (6 bases). Germline lookup yields CDR1 MDHEN and CDR2 SYDVKM. The V end was cut by 5 bases, the J end by 0 bases, with 20 bases between. The CDR3 spans 18 residues. CDR3 nucleotides: TGTGCCAGCAGTCTCACGGTCACCCGGGGGAGCTCCTACAATGAGCAGTTCTTC. Its translation: CASSLTVTRGSSYNEQFF. Looking up the rest from reference TRBV28 and TRBJ2-1 gives the full variable domain: DVKVTQSSRYLVKRTGEKVFLECVQDMDHENMFWYRQDPGLGLRLIYFSYDVKMKEKGDIPEGYSVSREKKERFSLILESASTNQTSMYLCASSLTVTRGSSYNEQFFGPGTRLTVL.

This chain links TRBV24-1 with TRBJ2-2; 10 bases are a match to TRBD2. The germline V gene has CDR1 KGHDR and CDR2 SFDVKD. V lost 4 bases, J lost 5 bases, and 9 bases stayed unmatched. This CDR3 has 17 amino acids. CDR3 amino acids: CATSDPSSGRGTGELFF. In nucleotides, the CDR3 is TGTGCCACCAGTGACCCCTCTAGCGGGAGAGGGACCGGGGAGCTGTTTTTT.